This passage covers 3 T cell receptor beta chains from one sample sequenced in a study of T cells in women clearing cervical HPV infection. Only in-frame clones appear in the TCRdb table, and some are missing; sequencing was by immunoSEQ multiplex PCR. In total, the table holds fewer than 35,000 clones. Sequencing input: blood buffy coat. These TCRs come from a woman between 18 and 75 years old with a cervical HPV16 infection that either progressed to CIN3+ or cleared (not recorded which).

In regard to this clone: The CDR3 end lies 3 residues beyond the end of the read and is filled in from the germline J gene. This rearrangement joins TRBV2 to TRBJ2-5; D might be TRBD2 (6 bases). CDR1 is SNHLY, CDR2 FYNNEI, per germline. The CDR3 consists of 13 residues. V was cut by 7 bases and J by 2 bases, with 11 bases left in between. The CDR3 DNA, read in part, is TGTGCCAGCACTAGCGACAGACAAGAGACC. Residues: CASTSDRQET. The full-length CDR3 reads as CASTSDRQETQYF.

About this clone itself: The observed sequence ends 3 residues before the CDR3 terminus, with the missing tail filled in from the germline J gene. The rearrangement links TRBV7-2 to TRBJ1-5; TRBD1 is a possible D gene (6 bases). This CDR3 region has 14 residues. The germline V gene encodes CDR1 SGHTA and CDR2 FQGNSA. V was cut by 6 bases and J by 5 bases, with 14 bases left in between. The CDR3 protein is CASSSTGTDQPQHF. The covered CDR3 bases are TGTGCCAGCAGTTCAACAGGGACCGATCAGCCC.

The CDR3 spells CASSYPLQINEQFF. The CDR3 bases that were read are TGTGCCAGCAGTTACCCCTTACAGATAAATGAG. This sequence joins TRBV6-2 or TRBV6-3 and TRBJ2-1; D is undetermined. The read halts 3 residues ahead of the CDR3 end, with the missing end drawn from the germline J gene. V was shortened by 2 bases and J by 7 bases, with 12 bases between the two germline ends. Germline V CDR1 and CDR2: MNHEY, SVGEGT. The CDR3 has 14 amino acids.